This entry features one TCR beta chain sequence. Its antigen is not known. The V end was cut by 2 bases, the J end by 4 bases, with 9 bases between. Germline CDR1 reads SGHAT; CDR2 reads FQNNGV. The CDR3 is 14 amino acids. The protocol was immunoSEQ multiplex PCR, while the TCRdb copy is restricted to in-frame clones and leaves out a portion. This sample has about 110,000 clones, with around 89% found just once. The data were taken from a study of cytomegalovirus exposure and HLA in healthy donors. Overall study findings and caveats: Some TCR beta chains (about 170 of them) were listed as cytomegalovirus-associated.

The sequenced sample consisted of PBMCs. The origin of this receptor is a woman aged 18 to 35 in good health and CMV-seropositive. This sequence joins TRBV11-2 and TRBJ1-3, with D possibly matching TRBD1 (6 bases). CDR3 sequence (DNA): TGTGCCAGCAGCTTAAACAGGGCGGGAAACACCATATATTTT. Its protein is CASSLNRAGNTIYF.